The rows below give T cell receptor beta chains drawn from one sample of a study of shared clonotypes between healthy human individuals. The data were produced by immunoSEQ multiplex PCR, yet TCRdb's version contains in-frame clones alone and is incomplete. In the table there are approximately 500,000 clones, 90% to 96% of which are singletons. Sequenced: naive CD4+ T cells sorted from blood. The receptors stem from a woman aged 25 to 39 in good health. CDR3s include the opening cysteine and the closing phenylalanine or tryptophan. The D gene is left open where the match is weak. The size field is filled for only some rows; it gives once, few, many or a size class.

CDR3aa: CASSQVLTAAGANVLTF
CDR3nt: TGCGCCAGCAGCCAAGTCCTCACCGCGGCTGGGGCCAACGTCCTGACTTTC
abundance: -
d_gene: -
j_gene: TRBJ2-6
v_gene: TRBV4-1

CDR3aa: CASSQGGQVGYDQPQHF
CDR3nt: TGCGCCAGCAGCCAAGGGGGACAGGTGGGTTACGATCAGCCCCAGCATTTT
abundance: -
d_gene: TRBD1
j_gene: TRBJ1-5
v_gene: TRBV4-1

CDR3aa: CASSPGRVSNQPQHF
CDR3nt: TGTGCCAGCAGCCCAGGGAGAGTAAGCAATCAGCCCCAGCATTTT
abundance: -
d_gene: -
j_gene: TRBJ1-5
v_gene: TRBV5-8

CDR3aa: CASMGRADGYTF
CDR3nt: TGTGCCAGTATGGGCAGGGCTGACGGCTACACCTTC
abundance: few
d_gene: -
j_gene: TRBJ1-2
v_gene: TRBV19

CDR3aa: CASSPESPLNRGNTIYF
CDR3nt: TGTGCCAGCAGCCCCGAGTCACCCCTGAATCGCGGAAACACCATATATTTT
abundance: -
d_gene: -
j_gene: TRBJ1-3
v_gene: TRBV11-2

CDR3aa: CASSPGSGAGDEQYF
CDR3nt: TGCGCCAGCAGCCCGGGGTCCGGGGCTGGGGACGAGCAGTACTTC
abundance: -
d_gene: -
j_gene: TRBJ2-7
v_gene: TRBV5-1

CDR3aa: CASSPDGSNEKLFF
CDR3nt: TGTGCCAGCAGCCCGGACGGCAGTAATGAAAAACTGTTTTTT
abundance: -
d_gene: -
j_gene: TRBJ1-4
v_gene: TRBV7-2

CDR3aa: CASSLAAGPEQFF
CDR3nt: TGTGCCAGCAGCTTAGCGGCGGGCCCGGAGCAGTTCTTC
abundance: -
d_gene: -
j_gene: TRBJ2-1
v_gene: TRBV7-6

CDR3aa: CASSTGQGNIQYF
CDR3nt: TGTGCCAGCAGCACGGGACAGGGTAACATTCAGTACTTC
abundance: -
d_gene: TRBD1
j_gene: TRBJ2-4
v_gene: TRBV9

CDR3aa: CASSVAPSADTQYF
CDR3nt: TGTGCCAGCAGCGTAGCGCCTAGTGCAGATACGCAGTATTTT
abundance: -
d_gene: -
j_gene: TRBJ2-3
v_gene: TRBV9

CDR3aa: CASSEGVESYNEQFF
CDR3nt: TGTGCCAGCAGTGAAGGGGTGGAATCCTACAATGAGCAGTTCTTC
abundance: -
d_gene: -
j_gene: TRBJ2-1
v_gene: TRBV6-4

CDR3aa: CASRTTGQRYEQYF
CDR3nt: TGTGCCAGCAGGACGACGGGACAGAGGTACGAGCAGTACTTC
abundance: -
d_gene: TRBD1
j_gene: TRBJ2-7
v_gene: TRBV28

CDR3aa: CASSLVGAGKAGELFF
CDR3nt: TGTGCCAGCAGCTTGGTAGGGGCAGGGAAGGCCGGGGAGCTGTTTTTT
abundance: -
d_gene: -
j_gene: TRBJ2-2
v_gene: TRBV5-5

CDR3aa: CASSLNPGAYNEQFF
CDR3nt: TGTGCCAGCAGCCTAAATCCGGGGGCCTACAATGAGCAGTTCTTC
abundance: -
d_gene: -
j_gene: TRBJ2-1
v_gene: TRBV16

CDR3aa: CASSRLGDTSYEQYF
CDR3nt: TGCGCCAGCAGCCGCCTGGGGGACACCTCCTACGAGCAGTACTTC
abundance: once
d_gene: -
j_gene: TRBJ2-7
v_gene: TRBV5-1

CDR3aa: CAKGTSGNSGANVLTF
CDR3nt: TGTGCCAAGGGGACTAGCGGGAACTCTGGGGCCAACGTCCTGACTTTC
abundance: -
d_gene: TRBD2
j_gene: TRBJ2-6
v_gene: TRBV7-9

CDR3aa: CASSHSVGWPALNTGELFF
CDR3nt: TGTGCCAGCAGTCACAGCGTAGGTTGGCCAGCCCTGAACACCGGGGAGCTGTTTTTT
abundance: -
d_gene: -
j_gene: TRBJ2-2
v_gene: TRBV9

CDR3aa: CAANRGLATNEKLFF
CDR3nt: TGTGCCGCAAACAGGGGGCTGGCAACTAATGAAAAACTGTTTTTT
abundance: -
d_gene: TRBD1
j_gene: TRBJ1-4
v_gene: TRBV30

CDR3aa: CASSFISLAGLGNQPQHF
CDR3nt: TGTGCCAGCAGTTTCATTTCTCTGGCGGGTCTAGGCAATCAGCCCCAGCATTTT
abundance: -
d_gene: -
j_gene: TRBJ1-5
v_gene: TRBV28

CDR3aa: CASSPAGGINEQFF
CDR3nt: TGTGCCAGCAGCCCAGCGGGAGGAATAAATGAGCAGTTCTTC
abundance: -
d_gene: TRBD2
j_gene: TRBJ2-1
v_gene: TRBV7-9

CDR3aa: CASSPRLARYEQYF
CDR3nt: TGTGCCAGCTCACCGCGACTAGCCCGCTACGAGCAGTACTTC
abundance: -
d_gene: TRBD2
j_gene: TRBJ2-7
v_gene: TRBV18

CDR3aa: CASSLVGRIGNEQFF
CDR3nt: TGTGCCAGCAGCTTGGTGGGCCGGATCGGCAATGAGCAGTTCTTC
abundance: -
d_gene: -
j_gene: TRBJ2-1
v_gene: TRBV7-9

CDR3aa: CASSYSKAGVGEQYF
CDR3nt: TGTGCCAGCAGTTACTCGAAAGCGGGAGTAGGCGAGCAGTACTTC
abundance: -
d_gene: TRBD2
j_gene: TRBJ2-7
v_gene: TRBV6-5

CDR3aa: CASSKPGQHTDTQYF
CDR3nt: TGTGCCAGCAGCAAACCGGGACAGCACACAGATACGCAGTATTTT
abundance: -
d_gene: -
j_gene: TRBJ2-3
v_gene: TRBV21-1

CDR3aa: CAISRDRGYEQYF
CDR3nt: TGTGCCATCAGCCGGGACAGGGGCTACGAGCAGTACTTC
abundance: -
d_gene: TRBD1
j_gene: TRBJ2-7
v_gene: TRBV10-3

CDR3aa: CSVVDTGTAYEQYF
CDR3nt: TGCAGCGTTGTTGACACCGGGACAGCCTACGAGCAGTACTTC
abundance: -
d_gene: TRBD1
j_gene: TRBJ2-7
v_gene: TRBV29-1

CDR3aa: CSVEFERGQLMNTEAFF
CDR3nt: TGCAGCGTTGAATTCGAAAGGGGTCAACTCATGAACACTGAAGCTTTCTTT
abundance: -
d_gene: -
j_gene: TRBJ1-1
v_gene: TRBV29-1

CDR3aa: CASSFPGAGEKLFF
CDR3nt: TGTGCCAGCAGCTTCCCGGGGGCGGGTGAAAAACTGTTTTTT
abundance: -
d_gene: -
j_gene: TRBJ1-4
v_gene: TRBV7-6

CDR3aa: CASSLQTEKLFF
CDR3nt: TGTGCCAGCAGTTTGCAAACTGAAAAACTGTTTTTT
abundance: -
d_gene: -
j_gene: TRBJ1-4
v_gene: TRBV28

CDR3aa: CASSQVYTGSSYEQYF
CDR3nt: TGCGCCAGCAGCCAAGTTTATACAGGGTCGTCCTACGAGCAGTACTTC
abundance: -
d_gene: -
j_gene: TRBJ2-7
v_gene: TRBV4-1

CDR3aa: CASSLPSGTEETQYF
CDR3nt: TGTGCCAGCAGCTTACCCAGCGGGACCGAAGAGACCCAGTACTTC
abundance: -
d_gene: TRBD2
j_gene: TRBJ2-5
v_gene: TRBV5-4

CDR3aa: CASSLGGAPDTQYF
CDR3nt: TGTGCCAGCTCCCTGGGGGGGGCCCCAGATACGCAGTATTTT
abundance: -
d_gene: -
j_gene: TRBJ2-3
v_gene: TRBV28

CDR3aa: CASSPRGYFDYGYTF
CDR3nt: TGTGCCAGCTCACCGAGGGGGTACTTCGACTATGGCTACACCTTC
abundance: -
d_gene: -
j_gene: TRBJ1-2
v_gene: TRBV18

CDR3aa: CASSLAGVGTDTQYF
CDR3nt: TGTGCCAGCAGTTTAGCGGGAGTGGGTACAGATACGCAGTATTTT
abundance: -
d_gene: TRBD2
j_gene: TRBJ2-3
v_gene: TRBV28

CDR3aa: CASSFSSGSVVNTDTQYF
CDR3nt: TGTGCCAGCAGCTTTAGTAGCGGGAGTGTCGTCAACACAGATACGCAGTATTTT
abundance: -
d_gene: TRBD2
j_gene: TRBJ2-3
v_gene: TRBV5-5

CDR3aa: CSVVEKGAEKLFF
CDR3nt: TGCAGCGTTGTGGAAAAGGGCGCTGAAAAACTGTTTTTT
abundance: -
d_gene: -
j_gene: TRBJ1-4
v_gene: TRBV29-1

CDR3aa: CASSTGQGTEKLFF
CDR3nt: TGTGCCAGCAGCACGGGACAGGGGACCGAAAAACTGTTTTTT
abundance: -
d_gene: TRBD1
j_gene: TRBJ1-4
v_gene: TRBV7-2

CDR3aa: CASSLSGRGLYEQYF
CDR3nt: TGTGCCAGCAGTTTAAGCGGAAGAGGGTTATACGAGCAGTACTTC
abundance: once
d_gene: -
j_gene: TRBJ2-7
v_gene: TRBV28

CDR3aa: CASSQPGTGGNEQFF
CDR3nt: TGTGCCAGCAGCCAACCCGGGACAGGTGGGAATGAGCAGTTCTTC
abundance: -
d_gene: TRBD1
j_gene: TRBJ2-1
v_gene: TRBV4-2

CDR3aa: CASSSQDSPLHF
CDR3nt: TGTGCCAGCAGCTCACAAGATTCACCCCTCCACTTT
abundance: -
d_gene: -
j_gene: TRBJ1-6
v_gene: TRBV5-8

CDR3aa: CASSFRGWRDEYNQPQHF
CDR3nt: TGTGCCAGCAGTTTCCGCGGTTGGAGGGATGAATACAATCAGCCCCAGCATTTT
abundance: -
d_gene: -
j_gene: TRBJ1-5
v_gene: TRBV27

CDR3aa: CASSLDLEQYF
CDR3nt: TGTGCCAGCAGCTTAGACCTGGAGCAGTACTTC
abundance: -
d_gene: -
j_gene: TRBJ2-7
v_gene: TRBV7-2

CDR3aa: CASRDRLGIEKLFF
CDR3nt: TGTGCCAGCAGGGACAGGTTGGGAATTGAAAAACTGTTTTTT
abundance: -
d_gene: TRBD1
j_gene: TRBJ1-4
v_gene: TRBV28

CDR3aa: CASSYPNTYEQYF
CDR3nt: TGTGCCAGCAGTTACCCAAATACCTACGAGCAGTACTTC
abundance: -
d_gene: -
j_gene: TRBJ2-7
v_gene: TRBV6-5

CDR3aa: CASSLYSGSSYEQYF
CDR3nt: TGTGCCAGCAGCTTGTACAGCGGAAGCTCCTACGAGCAGTACTTC
abundance: -
d_gene: -
j_gene: TRBJ2-7
v_gene: TRBV5-6

CDR3aa: CASSLGGINEKLFF
CDR3nt: TGTGCCAGCAGCTTGGGTGGGATTAATGAAAAACTGTTTTTT
abundance: -
d_gene: -
j_gene: TRBJ1-4
v_gene: TRBV7-9

CDR3aa: CASSLVPSGNAGELFF
CDR3nt: TGTGCCAGCAGCTTAGTTCCTAGCGGAAACGCCGGGGAGCTGTTTTTT
abundance: -
d_gene: TRBD2
j_gene: TRBJ2-2
v_gene: TRBV7-2

CDR3aa: CASSLQGGGYEQYF
CDR3nt: TGTGCCAGCAGTTTACAGGGGGGCGGCTACGAGCAGTACTTC
abundance: -
d_gene: -
j_gene: TRBJ2-7
v_gene: TRBV27

CDR3aa: CASSTGTGDVEQYF
CDR3nt: TGTGCCAGCAGTACCGGGACAGGGGACGTCGAGCAGTACTTC
abundance: -
d_gene: TRBD1
j_gene: TRBJ2-7
v_gene: TRBV28

CDR3aa: CASGSGTYEQYF
CDR3nt: TGTGCCAGCGGTAGCGGGACCTACGAGCAGTACTTC
abundance: -
d_gene: TRBD2
j_gene: TRBJ2-7
v_gene: TRBV28

CDR3aa: CASSLDRHFSGNTIYF
CDR3nt: TGTGCCAGCAGTCTGGACAGGCATTTCTCTGGAAACACCATATATTTT
abundance: -
d_gene: TRBD1
j_gene: TRBJ1-3
v_gene: TRBV28